Below are 12 T cell receptor beta chains sequenced from a single sample in a study of shared clonotypes between healthy human individuals. Measured with immunoSEQ multiplex PCR; TCRdb has only the in-frame clones, and not every one. Here the sample spans a few million clones, 85% to 95% being singletons. Source material: naive CD4+ T cells from PBMCs. The subset: CD45RA+ positively selected. The receptor source for this set is a man aged 18 to 29 in good health. Some clones in this sample may be carry-over from other donors' samples.

The rearrangement joins TRBV18 to TRBJ2-7; possibly TRBD2 for D (7 bases). This CDR3 comprises 15 residues. The germline V and J ends were trimmed by 6 bases and 2 bases, with 17 bases remaining between them. Germline V gene lookup returns CDR1 KGHSH and CDR2 LQKENI. The CDR3 nucleotides are TGTGCCAGCTCCCTTGGGGGGGGCGCACCCTACGAGCAGTACTTC. Protein: CASSLGGGAPYEQYF.

The chain carries TRBV6-5 and TRBJ2-3; 11 nucleotides match TRBD2. The CDR3 loop spans 15 amino acids. Losses at the gene ends were 10 bases for V and 4 bases for J; bases not matched to a gene: 10. The germline CDR1 and CDR2 sequences are MNHEY and SVGAGI. The CDR3, as DNA: TGTGCCACTGCACCCATAGCGGGAGGGCCAGATACGCAGTATTTT. The encoded protein is CATAPIAGGPDTQYF.

A single count supports this clone. The chain links TRBV29-1 to TRBJ2-1, with TRBD2 identical over 8 bases. The CDR3 totals 14 residues. Germline CDR1 reads SQVTM; CDR2 reads ANQGSEA. The V segment lost 7 bases and the J segment 3 bases; nucleotides outside the gene matches: 8. CDR3 nucleotide sequence: TGCAGCGCGGAGCGGGAGAGTGGCTACAATGAGCAGTTCTTC. This encodes CSAERESGYNEQFF.

The rearrangement uses TRBV11-2 and TRBJ2-6; no definite D call. CDR1 and CDR2 (germline): SGHAT, FQNNGV. The CDR3 totals 14 residues. The V and J ends lost 5 bases and 2 bases respectively, with 7 bases between them. For the CDR3, the DNA is TGTGCCAGCAGCCCAAGGGCTGGGGCCAACGTCCTGACTTTC. The encoded protein is CASSPRAGANVLTF.

As to this clone: Other DNA sequences within the sample encode an identical CDR3. The chain employs TRBV6-6 and TRBJ1-1; D not certain. Germline CDR1 MNHNY, CDR2 SVGAGI (reference sequence). The CDR3 is 11 residues long. The V end lost 2 bases, the J end lost 6 bases, and 4 bases lay between the germline ends. The CDR3 DNA reads as TGTGCCAGCAGTTACCTCGCTGAAGCTTTCTTT. This gives the protein CASSYLAEAFF.

A word on this clone: This specimen includes other DNA sequences encoding the same CDR3. The chain links TRBV5-1 to TRBJ2-5, with D possibly TRBD1 on 6 matching bases. Trimming stripped 0 bases from V and 2 bases from J, with 8 bases between. The CDR3 is 14 amino acids. Germline V gene sequence: CDR1 SGHRS, CDR2 YFSETQ. The CDR3 DNA follows: TGCGCCAGCAGCTTGGCCGGACAGCAAGAGACCCAGTACTTC. Translation gives CASSLAGQQETQYF. The entire variable domain, with the rest obtained from reference TRBV5-1 and TRBJ2-5, is as follows: KAGVTQTPRYLIKTRGQQVTLSCSPISGHRSVSWYQQTPGQGLQFLFEYFSETQRNKGNFPGRFSGRQFSNSRSEMNVSTLELGDSALYLCASSLAGQQETQYFGPGTRLLVL.

The chain uses TRBV28 and TRBJ1-5; a possible D gene is TRBD1 (5 bases). Trimming pared 8 bases from V and 4 bases from J, leaving 9 bases between. CDR1 is MDHEN, CDR2 SYDVKM, per germline. This CDR3 spans 12 amino acids. The CDR3 reads CASGDRNQPQHF. The CDR3 bases are TGTGCCAGCGGAGACAGAAATCAGCCCCAGCATTTT. The full variable domain, in which reference TRBV28 and TRBJ1-5 provide the parts outside the CDR3, is DVKVTQSSRYLVKRTGEKVFLECVQDMDHENMFWYRQDPGLGLRLIYFSYDVKMKEKGDIPEGYSVSREKKERFSLILESASTNQTSMYLCASGDRNQPQHFGDGTRLSIL.

In the case of this clone: This sample includes further DNA sequences coding for the same CDR3. The chain is built from TRBV5-4 and TRBJ2-1; 11 bases align to TRBD2. The length of the CDR3 is 15 residues. CDR1 and CDR2 (germline): SGHNT, YYREEE (reference sequence). The V and J ends lost 4 bases and 4 bases, in that order; junction bases with no gene match: 4. The CDR3 reads CASSAGTSGYNEQFF. The CDR3 coding sequence is TGTGCCAGCAGCGCCGGGACTAGCGGTTACAATGAGCAGTTCTTC. Combining the CDR3 with reference TRBV5-4 and TRBJ2-1 gives the whole variable domain ETGVTQSPTHLIKTRGQQVTLRCSSQSGHNTVSWYQQALGQGPQFIFQYYREEENGRGNFPPRFSGLQFPNYSSELNVNALELDDSALYLCASSAGTSGYNEQFFGPGTRLTVL.

In its sample, this clone was seen a few times. The chain couples TRBV10-3 to TRBJ1-5, with unresolved D. The CDR3 has 12 residues. CDR1 is ENHRY and CDR2 is SYGVKD in the germline V gene. V was pared by 2 bases and J by 5 bases, with 4 bases between. The chain's CDR3 is CAISEVDQPQHF. In DNA, the CDR3 is TGTGCCATCAGTGAGGTAGATCAGCCCCAGCATTTT.

V usage is TRBV10-3 and J usage is TRBJ2-4; tentatively, D is TRBD2 (6 bases). V was shortened by 4 bases and J by 1 base, with 11 bases between the two germline ends. Looked up from germline, CDR1 is ENHRY and CDR2 is SYGVKD. The CDR3 length is 15 residues. Here the CDR3 reads CAISGSEGAKNIQYF. Written as DNA, the CDR3 is TGTGCCATCAGTGGATCGGAGGGGGCCAAAAACATTCAGTACTTC.

The J gene is TRBJ2-1, the V gene TRBV5-1, with TRBD2 identical over 12 bases. After removal of 4 bases from V and 4 bases from J, the junction contained 6 bases not matched to a gene. Germline V gives CDR1 SGHRS, CDR2 YFSETQ. The CDR3 totals 16 residues. The CDR3 region is CASSHGLAGTYNEQFF. CDR3 DNA sequence: TGCGCCAGCAGCCACGGACTAGCGGGGACATACAATGAGCAGTTCTTC. Complete variable domain (other parts from reference TRBV5-1 and TRBJ2-1): KAGVTQTPRYLIKTRGQQVTLSCSPISGHRSVSWYQQTPGQGLQFLFEYFSETQRNKGNFPGRFSGRQFSNSRSEMNVSTLELGDSALYLCASSHGLAGTYNEQFFGPGTRLTVL.

The chain carries TRBV27 and TRBJ2-3; a weak D match, TRBD2 (6 bases). The CDR3 has 13 amino acids. V lost 6 bases to trimming and J lost 5 bases, with 12 bases between them. CDR1 is MNHEY and CDR2 is SMNVEV in the germline V gene (reference sequence). CDR3: CASSLSGEDTQYF. The CDR3 DNA sequence: TGTGCCAGCAGCTTGTCGGGGGAAGATACGCAGTATTTT.